Following are 11 T cell receptor beta chains from one sample sequenced in a study of T cell responses to AZD1222 COVID-19 vaccine. TCRdb's table, derived via immunoSEQ multiplex PCR, lists solely in-frame clones and lacks some. The table records some 110,000 clones, over 75% of them present only once. The material was peripheral blood, obtained on day 0 of AZD1222 vaccination. These receptors were obtained from an adult in good health.

DNA of the CDR3: TGTGCCAGCAGTAAGACATCTAGCAATCAGCCCCAGCATTTT. This codes for CASSKTSSNQPQHF. This chain links TRBV6-2 or TRBV6-3 with TRBJ1-5; the D is unclear. CDR3 length: 14 residues. V lost 5 bases and J lost 0, with 8 bases in between. Per the germline V gene, CDR1 is MNHEY and CDR2 is SVGEGT.

The gene calls are TRBV18 and TRBJ1-6; 7 bases are a match to TRBD1. Germline assignment: CDR1 KGHSH and CDR2 LQKENI. This CDR3 comprises 16 residues. V shed 2 bases and J 6 bases; nucleotides not matched to a gene: 7. CDR3 sequence: CASSPASGTANSPLHF. Written as DNA, the CDR3 is TGTGCCAGCTCACCAGCCTCCGGGACAGCTAATTCACCCCTCCACTTT. The full variable domain, its missing parts supplied by reference TRBV18 and TRBJ1-6, is NAGVMQNPRHLVRRRGQEARLRCSPMKGHSHVYWYRQLPEEGLKFMVYLQKENIIDESGMPKERFSAEFPKEGPSILRIQQVVRGDSAAYFCASSPASGTANSPLHFGNGTRLTVT.

The chain employs TRBV24-1 and TRBJ2-6, with TRBD1 as a possible D gene (5 bases). Trimming took 6 bases from V and 7 from J, leaving 12 bases between them. The CDR3 length is 14 residues. Germline V gives CDR1 KGHDR, CDR2 SFDVKD. CDR3 sequence reads: CATSQGNDANVLTF. CDR3 in DNA: TGTGCCACCAGTCAGGGAAACGACGCCAACGTCCTGACTTTC.

V and J are TRBV7-2 and TRBJ1-5, with 8 bases identical to TRBD1. The CDR3 runs to 15 residues. The V segment lost 5 bases and the J segment 3 bases; nucleotides outside the gene matches: 6. Germline values: CDR1 SGHTA, CDR2 FQGNSA. Here the CDR3 reads CASSPTGGVNQPQHF. The CDR3 DNA sequence: TGTGCCAGCAGCCCAACAGGGGGGGTCAATCAGCCCCAGCATTTT.

A single count supports this clone. The chain has TRBV6-5 and TRBJ1-5; D ambiguous. CDR3 size: 14 residues. In germline, CDR1 is MNHEY, CDR2 SVGAGI. Between the trimmed V and J ends, which lost 6 bases and 0 bases, there was a span of 9 bases. CDR3 sequence reads: CASRQSFSNQPQHF. CDR3 DNA: TGTGCCAGCAGACAATCCTTTAGCAATCAGCCCCAGCATTTT.

This clone was detected only once. This rearrangement joins TRBV18 to TRBJ1-2; 11 bases map to TRBD1. This CDR3 region has 14 residues. The J segment lost 7 bases and the V segment lost 3 bases, leaving 4 bases of the junction unmatched. Germline V gene lookup returns CDR1 KGHSH and CDR2 LQKENI. This CDR3 is CASSPGQGALGYTF. The CDR3 DNA follows: TGTGCCAGCTCACCCGGACAGGGGGCTCTTGGCTACACCTTC.

This clone occurred a few times. The CDR3 region is CASSGGGDGMRVGQYF. The CDR3 DNA reads as TGTGCCAGCAGTGGAGGTGGTGACGGGATGAGGGTCGGGCAGTACTTC. This chain joins TRBV25-1 and TRBJ2-7; the D gene is possibly TRBD2 (5 bases). Germline lookup yields CDR1 MGHDK and CDR2 SYGVNS. This CDR3 has 16 amino acids. The V and J ends lost 4 bases and 9 bases respectively, with 25 bases between them.

The genes are TRBV2 and TRBJ2-5, with D possibly being TRBD1 or TRBD2 (6 bases each). The CDR3 is 15 residues long. CDR1 is SNHLY, CDR2 FYNNEI, per germline. V dropped 6 bases and J dropped 4 bases, with 18 bases sitting between them. The CDR3 sequence: CASRAWGAGGETQYF. The DNA of the CDR3 is TGTGCCAGCAGGGCATGGGGGGCGGGCGGAGAGACCCAGTACTTC.

The genes are TRBV5-6 and TRBJ1-1; D is unresolved. This CDR3 contains 15 residues. The germline CDR1 and CDR2 sequences are SGHDT and YYEEEE. The V and J ends lost 5 bases and 0 bases respectively, with 14 bases between them. Here the CDR3 reads CASSRLDGLNTEAFF. The CDR3 DNA follows: TGTGCCAGCAGTCGCCTCGACGGGTTGAACACTGAAGCTTTCTTT.

The chain uses TRBV7-2 and TRBJ2-4; D not resolved. The CDR3 is 16 residues long. With 1 base removed from V and 0 bases from J, the gap between germline ends came to 10 bases. CDR1 is SGHTA and CDR2 is FQGNSA in the germline V gene. CDR3: CASSLGSVLAKNIQYF. The CDR3 DNA follows: TGTGCCAGCAGCTTAGGGTCAGTTCTAGCCAAAAACATTCAGTACTTC.

The chain has TRBV6-5 and TRBJ1-2, with D uncertain. This CDR3 region has 14 residues. CDR1 is MNHEY, CDR2 SVGAGI, per germline. V lost 0 bases, J lost 5 bases, and 10 bases lay in between. The CDR3 is CASSYSPSLYGYTF. CDR3 in DNA: TGTGCCAGCAGTTACTCCCCCAGTCTTTATGGCTACACCTTC.